This is a list of T cell receptor beta chains from one sample in a study of human T cells and chemical hapten exposure. TCRdb ran MiXCR on the RACE reads and lists one entry per CDR3 protein. The table records about 140,000 distinct CDR3 sequences, 10% to 15% of them present only once. The sequenced sample was whole blood, obtained in connection with sensitization to the hapten diphenylcyclopropenone (DPC). These receptors all come from a woman between 45 and 60 years old with alopecia areata. Some clones in this sample may be carry-over from other donors' samples. CDR3s include the opening cysteine and the closing phenylalanine or tryptophan. Fields, in order: J gene, clone size, V gene, D gene, CDR3 protein, CDR3 DNA. D genes are given only for firm matches. Where a row states a size, it is once, few, many or the class of an expanded clone; other rows omit it.

J gene: TRBJ1-1; clone size: -; V gene: TRBV7-8; D gene: -; CDR3 protein: CASSRGRGTEAFF; CDR3 DNA: TGTGCCAGCAGCCGGGGGCGGGGGACTGAAGCTTTCTTT
J gene: TRBJ1-2; clone size: many; V gene: TRBV28; D gene: -; CDR3 protein: CASSSGDTTNYGYTF; CDR3 DNA: TGTGCCAGCAGCTCTGGGGACACAACTAACTATGGCTACACCTTC
J gene: TRBJ2-7; clone size: few; V gene: TRBV10-3; D gene: -; CDR3 protein: CAISKGGGPSEQYF; CDR3 DNA: TGTGCCATCAGTAAGGGGGGCGGCCCAAGCGAGCAGTACTTC
J gene: TRBJ2-3; clone size: few; V gene: TRBV7-2; D gene: TRBD1; CDR3 protein: CASNNRDRGTDTQYF; CDR3 DNA: TGTGCCAGTAATAACCGGGACAGGGGTACAGATACGCAGTATTTT
J gene: TRBJ2-1; clone size: few; V gene: TRBV20-1; D gene: TRBD2; CDR3 protein: CSALTSGNPDEQFF; CDR3 DNA: TGCAGTGCGCTGACTAGCGGGAACCCTGATGAGCAGTTCTTC
J gene: TRBJ1-1; clone size: few; V gene: TRBV11-2; D gene: -; CDR3 protein: CASSSRTGRGTEAFF; CDR3 DNA: TGTGCCAGCAGCTCCAGAACAGGGCGCGGCACTGAAGCTTTCTTT
J gene: TRBJ2-6; clone size: -; V gene: TRBV7-2; D gene: TRBD1; CDR3 protein: CASSSQGALISGANVLTF; CDR3 DNA: TGTGCCAGCAGTTCACAGGGGGCGCTGATCTCTGGGGCCAACGTCCTGACTTTC
J gene: TRBJ2-7; clone size: many; V gene: TRBV28; D gene: -; CDR3 protein: CASGGTSYEQYF; CDR3 DNA: TGTGCCAGCGGGGGGACATCCTACGAGCAGTACTTC
J gene: TRBJ2-7; clone size: -; V gene: TRBV2; D gene: -; CDR3 protein: CASSDRTATYEQYF; CDR3 DNA: TGTGCCAGCAGTGACCGGACAGCAACCTACGAGCAGTACTTC
J gene: TRBJ2-3; clone size: many; V gene: TRBV27; D gene: -; CDR3 protein: CASRGQGGQTQYF; CDR3 DNA: TGTGCCAGTAGAGGGCAGGGAGGTCAAACGCAGTATTTT
J gene: TRBJ2-3; clone size: -; V gene: TRBV7-2; D gene: TRBD2; CDR3 protein: CASSSVPGLAFDTQYF; CDR3 DNA: TGTGCCAGCAGTTCGGTCCCGGGACTAGCATTTGATACGCAGTATTTT
J gene: TRBJ2-2; clone size: many; V gene: TRBV10-3; D gene: TRBD1; CDR3 protein: CAISTGGDDTGELFF; CDR3 DNA: TGTGCCATCAGTACAGGGGGCGATGACACCGGGGAGCTGTTTTTT
J gene: TRBJ2-1; clone size: -; V gene: TRBV12-3/TRBV12-4; D gene: -; CDR3 protein: CASSSRTVGRFF; CDR3 DNA: TGTGCCAGCAGTTCACGGACTGTAGGGCGGTTCTTC
J gene: TRBJ2-1; clone size: many; V gene: TRBV20-1; D gene: TRBD1; CDR3 protein: CSAVRGQSYNEQFF; CDR3 DNA: TGCAGTGCTGTCAGGGGGCAATCCTACAATGAGCAGTTCTTC
J gene: TRBJ2-1; clone size: -; V gene: TRBV5-4; D gene: TRBD1; CDR3 protein: CASSPQDRDSYNEQFF; CDR3 DNA: TGTGCCAGCAGCCCCCAGGACAGGGATTCCTACAATGAGCAGTTCTTC
J gene: TRBJ2-2; clone size: many; V gene: TRBV18; D gene: TRBD1; CDR3 protein: CASSQDRPNTGELFF; CDR3 DNA: TGTGCCAGCTCCCAGGACAGGCCAAACACCGGGGAGCTGTTTTTT
J gene: TRBJ2-3; clone size: -; V gene: TRBV9; D gene: -; CDR3 protein: CASSRGLALDTDTQYF; CDR3 DNA: TGTGCCAGCAGCAGAGGTCTAGCGCTCGACACAGATACGCAGTATTTT
J gene: TRBJ1-2; clone size: few; V gene: TRBV29-1; D gene: -; CDR3 protein: CSVTPYSYGYTF; CDR3 DNA: TGCAGCGTGACGCCTTACAGCTATGGCTACACCTTC
J gene: TRBJ2-6; clone size: -; V gene: TRBV29-1; D gene: -; CDR3 protein: CSVDWSSGANVLTF; CDR3 DNA: TGCAGCGTTGATTGGTCCTCTGGGGCCAACGTCCTGACTTTC
J gene: TRBJ2-1; clone size: few; V gene: TRBV7-2; D gene: TRBD2; CDR3 protein: CASSFPLGGRIDEQFF; CDR3 DNA: TGTGCCAGCAGCTTCCCTCTGGGCGGGAGAATCGATGAGCAGTTCTTC
J gene: TRBJ2-3; clone size: -; V gene: TRBV18; D gene: -; CDR3 protein: CASSPQGLGDTQYF; CDR3 DNA: TGTGCCAGCTCACCGCAGGGATTAGGAGATACGCAGTATTTT
J gene: TRBJ1-2; clone size: few; V gene: TRBV27; D gene: -; CDR3 protein: CASRRQSDYGYTF; CDR3 DNA: TGTGCCAGCAGGAGGCAGTCTGACTATGGCTACACCTTC
J gene: TRBJ2-7; clone size: few; V gene: TRBV6-2/TRBV6-3; D gene: -; CDR3 protein: CASESGAGHSYEQYF; CDR3 DNA: TGTGCCAGCGAGTCGGGAGCGGGACACTCCTACGAGCAGTACTTC
J gene: TRBJ2-7; clone size: -; V gene: TRBV20-1; D gene: TRBD1; CDR3 protein: CSVPPPGGYEQYF; CDR3 DNA: TGCAGTGTACCGCCCCCAGGGGGCTACGAGCAGTACTTC
J gene: TRBJ2-7; clone size: few; V gene: TRBV5-1; D gene: TRBD1; CDR3 protein: CASSLSGTGAAYEQYF; CDR3 DNA: TGCGCCAGCAGCTTGTCCGGGACAGGGGCGGCCTACGAGCAGTACTTC
J gene: TRBJ2-5; clone size: few; V gene: TRBV7-3; D gene: -; CDR3 protein: CASSLMPGQETQYF; CDR3 DNA: TGTGCCAGCAGCTTAATGCCTGGCCAAGAGACCCAGTACTTC
J gene: TRBJ1-5; clone size: few; V gene: TRBV5-1; D gene: -; CDR3 protein: CASSLDGLSNQPQHF; CDR3 DNA: TGCGCCAGCAGCCTTGACGGACTTAGCAATCAGCCCCAGCATTTT
J gene: TRBJ1-5; clone size: few; V gene: TRBV24-1; D gene: -; CDR3 protein: CATSDFWGPQHF; CDR3 DNA: TGTGCCACCAGTGATTTTTGGGGGCCCCAGCATTTT